What follows are 17 T cell receptor beta chains derived from one specimen sequenced in a study of yellow fever vaccine responses in identical twins. TCRdb called the RT-PCR reads again in MiXCR, with one record for every CDR3 protein. The table includes about 9,100 distinct CDR3 sequences, 80% to 85% detected once. The source material was T cells from blood (PBMCs), unsorted or a sorted subset (not recorded which), sampled before or after yellow fever vaccination (not recorded which). These TCRs come from a woman younger than 30 who received the yellow fever vaccine.

This rearrangement joins TRBV29-1 to TRBJ2-7; 9 bases are shared with TRBD2. The germline V gene encodes CDR1 SQVTM and CDR2 ANQGSEA. The CDR3 loop spans 14 amino acids. V lost 2 bases and J lost 4; bases outside the gene matches: 6. In nucleotides, the CDR3 is TGCAGCGTTGAAAAGCGGGGGGACCGTTACGAGCAGTACTTC. This sequence encodes CSVEKRGDRYEQYF.

The chain is built from TRBV28 and TRBJ2-6; D is possibly TRBD1 (5 bases). V gave up 7 bases and J gave up 2 bases, with 21 bases separating them. Germline CDR1 reads MDHEN; CDR2 reads SYDVKM. The CDR3 sequence is 18 residues long. CDR3 sequence: CASTPGLRGSAGANVLTF. CDR3 in DNA: TGTGCCAGCACCCCTGGGTTAAGGGGTTCTGCTGGGGCCAACGTCCTGACTTTC.

The rearrangement uses TRBV7-9 and TRBJ2-7; 7 bases agree with TRBD2. The CDR3 has 13 amino acids. With V trimmed by 6 bases and J by 6 bases, 8 bases remained unmatched. Germline V gives CDR1 SEHNR, CDR2 FQNEAQ (reference sequence). The CDR3 region is CASRREGNSEQYV. The CDR3 coding sequence is TGTGCCAGCAGGAGGGAGGGTAACTCCGAGCAGTACGTC.

The rearrangement uses TRBV7-3 and TRBJ2-3; TRBD2 aligns across 11 bases. Germline V gene lookup returns CDR1 SGHTA and CDR2 FQGTGA. This CDR3 is built from 17 residues. The trim removed 1 base at V and 6 bases at J, leaving 9 bases unmatched. This CDR3 is CASSLKLAGGGSDTQYF. CDR3 coding DNA: TGTGCCAGCAGCTTAAAGCTAGCGGGGGGCGGGTCGGATACGCAGTATTTT.

The gene calls are TRBV7-9 and TRBJ1-2; the match to TRBD1 covers 7 bases. This CDR3 spans 13 amino acids. The V gene's germline CDR1 is SEHNR and CDR2 FQNEAQ (reference sequence). V trimming: 4 bases; J trimming: 7 bases; junction bases outside the gene matches: 6. The CDR3 region is CASSSRDSFGYTF. The CDR3 DNA reads as TGTGCCAGCAGCTCCCGGGACAGTTTTGGCTACACCTTC.

The chain joins TRBV6-1 to TRBJ2-7; 7 bases are shared with TRBD1. Germline V gene data show CDR1 as MNHNS and CDR2 as SASEGT. The V segment lost 7 bases and the J segment 0 bases; nucleotides outside the gene matches: 3. The CDR3 has 13 residues. CDR3 in DNA: TGTGCCAGCAAACAGGGGATCTCCTACGAGCAGTACGTC. Amino acids: CASKQGISYEQYV.

The J gene is TRBJ2-1, the V gene TRBV15; 9 bases are a match to TRBD2. The CDR3 covers 18 residues. V lost 0 bases and J lost 2; bases outside the gene matches: 8. The germline V gene has CDR1 LNHNV and CDR2 YYDKDF (reference sequence). The CDR3 here is CATSRDPFAGGPYNEQFF. DNA of the CDR3: TGTGCCACCAGCAGAGACCCCTTTGCGGGGGGGCCCTACAATGAGCAGTTCTTC. The variable domain in full, completed from reference TRBV15 and TRBJ2-1, reads DAMVIQNPRYQVTQFGKPVTLSCSQTLNHNVMYWYQQKSSQAPKLLFHYYDKDFNNEADTPDNFQSRRPNTSFCFLDIRSPGLGDTAMYLCATSRDPFAGGPYNEQFFGPGTRLTVL.

The gene calls are TRBV18 and TRBJ2-1; unclear D gene. The V end was cut by 4 bases, the J end by 4 bases, with 11 bases between. This CDR3 is 14 amino acids long. The germline V gene encodes CDR1 KGHSH and CDR2 LQKENI. This CDR3 reads CASSQSAEYNEQFF. The DNA of the CDR3 is TGTGCCAGCTCACAGTCGGCGGAGTACAATGAGCAGTTCTTC.

The chain combines TRBV29-1 with TRBJ2-5, with D hard to call. Germline lookup yields CDR1 SQVTM and CDR2 ANQGSEA. The CDR3 is 14 residues long. CDR3 DNA: TGCAGTTTCGAGCGAGGACCGGTCCAAGAGACCCAGTACTTC. As protein: CSFERGPVQETQYF. Combining the CDR3 with reference TRBV29-1 and TRBJ2-5 gives the whole variable domain SAVISQKPSRDICQRGTSLTIQCQVDSQVTMMFWYRQQPGQSLTLIATANQGSEATYESGFVIDKFPISRPNLTFSTLTVSNMSPEDSSIYLCSFERGPVQETQYFGPGTRLLVL.

CDR3 bases: TGCAGTGCTAGAGATGCGGGGGCGGGTGGCTACACCTTC. The encoded protein is CSARDAGAGGYTF. J is TRBJ1-2 and V is TRBV20-1; D is perhaps TRBD1 (6 bases). The CDR3 has 13 amino acids. Trimming left V 0 bases short and J 7 bases short, with 12 bases between. Germline-derived CDR1 and CDR2 are DFQATT and SNEGSKA (reference sequence).

The CDR3 is CASSSGLAGTIEQFF. DNA of the CDR3: TGTGCCAGCAGCTCAGGACTAGCGGGGACAATCGAGCAGTTCTTC. The chain is built from TRBV7-1 and TRBJ2-1, with 11 bases aligning to TRBD2. TRBV7-1 is an open reading frame, and its role is uncertain. This CDR3 has 15 amino acids. V lost 1 base to trimming and J lost 10 bases; unmatched junction nucleotides: 6.

The J gene is TRBJ2-7, the V gene TRBV13; D is perhaps TRBD1 or TRBD2 (5 bases each). This CDR3 contains 15 residues. The germline gives CDR1 PRHDT, CDR2 FYEKMQ (reference sequence). Trimming left V 8 bases short and J 5 bases short, with 22 bases between. The CDR3 spells CASHQGQVRGHEQYF. Written as DNA, the CDR3 is TGTGCCAGCCACCAGGGTCAAGTAAGGGGACACGAGCAGTACTTC. Based on the CDR3 plus reference TRBV13 and TRBJ2-7, the full variable domain is AAGVIQSPRHLIKEKRETATLKCYPIPRHDTVYWYQQGPGQDPQFLISFYEKMQSDKGSIPDRFSAQQFSDYHSELNMSSLELGDSALYFCASHQGQVRGHEQYFGPGTRLTVT.

The genes are TRBV6-4 and TRBJ2-2, with 7 bases that match TRBD1. Losses at the gene ends were 6 bases for V and 4 bases for J; bases not matched to a gene: 5. CDR3 length: 14 residues. CDR1 is MRHNA, CDR2 SNTAGT, per germline. The CDR3 DNA reads as TGTGCCAGCAGACCGACAGGGTCCACCGGGGAGCTGTTTTTT. Translating gives CASRPTGSTGELFF.

This chain connects TRBV6-7 to TRBJ1-1, with TRBD1 matching over 7 bases. TRBV6-7 is an open reading frame whose function is uncertain. The CDR3 sequence is 18 residues long. After removal of 1 base from V and 2 bases from J, the junction contained 13 bases not matched to a gene. This chain's CDR3 is CASSYYRLAQGYNTEAFF. The CDR3 DNA reads TGTGCCAGCAGTTACTACCGCCTCGCACAGGGGTATAACACTGAAGCTTTCTTT.

The V and J genes are TRBV9 and TRBJ2-3; TRBD2 is a possible D gene (6 bases). Germline loops: CDR1 SGDLS, CDR2 YYNGEE. The CDR3 loop spans 13 amino acids. V was trimmed by 7 bases and J by 0 bases, leaving 9 bases between them. The CDR3 coding sequence is TGTGCCAGCGCGGGGCCTAGCACAGATACGCAGTATTTT. Translating it yields CASAGPSTDTQYF.

V gene TRBV6-1 combines with J gene TRBJ1-5; D perhaps matches TRBD1 (6 bases). The length of the CDR3 is 17 residues. With 5 bases removed from V and 1 base from J, the gap between germline ends came to 18 bases. Germline V CDR1 and CDR2: MNHNS, SASEGT. The DNA for the CDR3 is TGTGCCAGCAGTCCACATATTGTAGGACAGAGCAATCAGCCCCAGCATTTT. Translating gives CASSPHIVGQSNQPQHF.

The chain employs TRBV20-1 and TRBJ1-6, with D possibly TRBD1 on 5 matching bases. Germline V gives CDR1 DFQATT, CDR2 SNEGSKA (reference sequence). The CDR3 loop spans 16 amino acids. Trimming removed 0 bases from V and 4 bases from J, with 13 bases in between. CDR3 DNA: TGCAGTGCTAGAGATATCTTTGGGGGGTATAATTCACCCCTCCACTTT. It yields the protein CSARDIFGGYNSPLHF.